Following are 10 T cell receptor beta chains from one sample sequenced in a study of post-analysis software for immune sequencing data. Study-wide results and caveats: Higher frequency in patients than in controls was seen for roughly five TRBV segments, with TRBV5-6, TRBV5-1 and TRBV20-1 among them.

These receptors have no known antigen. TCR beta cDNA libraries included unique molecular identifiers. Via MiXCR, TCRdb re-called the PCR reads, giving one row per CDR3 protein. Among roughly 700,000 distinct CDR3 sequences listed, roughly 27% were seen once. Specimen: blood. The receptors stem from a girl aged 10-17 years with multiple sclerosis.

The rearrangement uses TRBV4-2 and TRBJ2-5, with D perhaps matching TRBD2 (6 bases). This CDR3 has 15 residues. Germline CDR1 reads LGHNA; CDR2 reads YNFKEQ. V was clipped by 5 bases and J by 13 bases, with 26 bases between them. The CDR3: CASSVTSGDSNIRYF. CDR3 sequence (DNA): TGTGCCAGCAGCGTAACGTCGGGGGACTCAAACATTCGGTACTTC.

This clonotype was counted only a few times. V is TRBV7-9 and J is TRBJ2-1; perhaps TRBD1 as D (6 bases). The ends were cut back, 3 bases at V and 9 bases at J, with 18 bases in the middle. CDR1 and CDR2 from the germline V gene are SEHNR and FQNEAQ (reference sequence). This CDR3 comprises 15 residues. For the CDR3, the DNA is TGTGCCAGCAGCTTGTTGGGGGCGGTTGCGGGTGAGCAGTTCTTC. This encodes CASSLLGAVAGEQFF.

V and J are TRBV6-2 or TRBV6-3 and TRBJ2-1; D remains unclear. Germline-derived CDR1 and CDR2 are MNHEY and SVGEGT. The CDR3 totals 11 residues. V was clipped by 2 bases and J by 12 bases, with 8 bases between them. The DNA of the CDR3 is TGTGCCAGCAGTTACGGCGGAACGCAGTTCTTC. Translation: CASSYGGTQFF.

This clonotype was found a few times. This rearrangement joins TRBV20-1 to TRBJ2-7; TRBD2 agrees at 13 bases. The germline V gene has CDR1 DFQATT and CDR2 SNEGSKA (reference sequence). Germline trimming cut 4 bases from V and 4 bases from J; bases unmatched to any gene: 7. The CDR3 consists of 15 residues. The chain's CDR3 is CSATRTSGSWYEQYF. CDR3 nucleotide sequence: TGCAGTGCTACTCGGACTAGCGGGAGTTGGTACGAGCAGTACTTC.

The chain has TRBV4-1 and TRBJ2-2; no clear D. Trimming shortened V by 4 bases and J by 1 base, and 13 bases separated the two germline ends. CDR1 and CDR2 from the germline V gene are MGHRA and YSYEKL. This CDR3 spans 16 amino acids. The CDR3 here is CASSPQVRRNTGELFF. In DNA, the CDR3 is TGCGCCAGCAGCCCTCAGGTCCGGAGGAACACCGGGGAGCTGTTTTTT.

The CDR3 is CSVEVGRGASYEQYF. The DNA of the CDR3 is TGCAGCGTTGAAGTCGGGAGGGGCGCCTCCTACGAGCAGTACTTC. V usage is TRBV29-1 and J usage is TRBJ2-7; 8 bases line up with TRBD2. The CDR3 runs 15 residues. Germline V gene lookup returns CDR1 SQVTM and CDR2 ANQGSEA. With 1 base clipped from V and 0 bases from J, the junction kept 5 bases outside the gene matches.

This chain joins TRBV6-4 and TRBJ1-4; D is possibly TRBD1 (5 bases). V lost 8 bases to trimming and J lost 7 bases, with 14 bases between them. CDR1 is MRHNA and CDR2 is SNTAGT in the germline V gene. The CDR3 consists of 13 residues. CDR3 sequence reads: CASDGTPGEKLFF. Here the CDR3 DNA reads TGTGCCAGCGACGGGACCCCCGGTGAAAAACTGTTTTTT.

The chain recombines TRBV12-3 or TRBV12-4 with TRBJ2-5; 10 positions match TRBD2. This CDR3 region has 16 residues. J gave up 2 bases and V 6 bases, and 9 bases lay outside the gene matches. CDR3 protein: CASSRARTSGQETQYF. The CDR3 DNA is TGTGCCAGCAGCCGGGCCCGGACTAGCGGACAAGAGACCCAGTACTTC.

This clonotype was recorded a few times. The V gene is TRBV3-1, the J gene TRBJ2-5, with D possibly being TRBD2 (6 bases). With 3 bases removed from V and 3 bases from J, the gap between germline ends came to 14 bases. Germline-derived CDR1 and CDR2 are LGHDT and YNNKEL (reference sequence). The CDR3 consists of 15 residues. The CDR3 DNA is TGTGCCAGCAGCCATATAGTGGGAGGCGAAGAGACCCAGTACTTC. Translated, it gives CASSHIVGGEETQYF.

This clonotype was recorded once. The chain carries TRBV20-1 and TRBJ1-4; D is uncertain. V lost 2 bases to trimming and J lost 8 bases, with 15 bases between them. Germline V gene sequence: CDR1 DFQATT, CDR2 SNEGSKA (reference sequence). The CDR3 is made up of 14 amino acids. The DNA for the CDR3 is TGCAGTGCTAGACCCGATAGGGTAGGCGAAAAACTGTTTTTT. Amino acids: CSARPDRVGEKLFF.